Reported below is one TCR beta chain. A modified ARM-PCR protocol with three rounds of nested PCR amplified TCRbeta. TCRdb called the multiplex PCR reads again in MiXCR, with one record for every CDR3 protein. The sample holds approximately 79,000 distinct CDR3 sequences; 76% are singletons and the top ten take approximately 40%. The template was RNA from unsorted bulk tissue. Distant lung tissue was collected more than 3 cm away from the tumor edge. CDR3 length: 16 amino acids. The germline CDR1 and CDR2 sequences are SGHKS and YYEKEE (reference sequence). V dropped 4 bases and J dropped 2; count of bases not matched to a gene: 8. The entry originates in a study of tumor and adjacent non-tumor tissue in lung cancer.

The sequenced sample consisted of distant non-tumor lung tissue. This TCR was recovered from a man in his sixties or seventies with non-small cell lung cancer. The chain employs TRBV5-5 and TRBJ2-5; 10 bases match TRBD1. The CDR3 reads CASSHFWGQGQETQYF. The CDR3 DNA reads TGTGCCAGCAGCCACTTTTGGGGACAGGGGCAAGAGACCCAGTACTTC.